A single sample is the source of the 31 T cell receptor beta chains below, sequenced in a study of T cell responses to AZD1222 COVID-19 vaccine. Sequencing used immunoSEQ multiplex PCR; TCRdb keeps in-frame clones, though not all of them. Of approximately 70,000 clones in the sample, 82% are singletons; the top ten hold about 5.8%. Sequencing was performed on peripheral blood, taken on day 0 of AZD1222 vaccination. The receptors were gathered from an adult in good health.

The chain links TRBV10-3 to TRBJ2-7; 7 bases map to TRBD1. Germline CDR1 reads ENHRY; CDR2 reads SYGVKD. CDR3 length equals 15 residues. The junction had 9 bases not matched to a gene; V was cut back by 7 bases and J by 0 bases. The CDR3 here is CAIIALQGSSYEQYF. CDR3 nucleotides: TGTGCCATCATTGCGCTACAGGGGAGCTCCTACGAGCAGTACTTC.

The chain employs TRBV6-2 or TRBV6-3 and TRBJ1-6; no reliable D call. The CDR3 extends over 17 amino acids. Between the trimmed V and J ends, which lost 2 bases and 7 bases, there was a span of 18 bases. The germline V gene has CDR1 MNHEY and CDR2 SVGEGT. CDR3 residues: CASSYLGRVVGNSPLHF. Written as DNA, the CDR3 is TGTGCCAGCAGTTACCTAGGACGGGTGGTAGGCAATTCACCCCTCCACTTT.

The rearrangement links TRBV13 to TRBJ2-7; TRBD1 agrees at 9 bases. Germline V gene data show CDR1 as PRHDT and CDR2 as FYEKMQ (reference sequence). Losses at the gene ends were 5 bases for V and 6 bases for J; bases not matched to a gene: 8. The CDR3 is 14 residues long. The CDR3 bases are TGTGCCAGCAGCGGGGACAGGGACTCACTCGAGCAGTACTTC. This translates into CASSGDRDSLEQYF.

The chain combines TRBV5-5 with TRBJ2-5; D is undetermined. Germline values: CDR1 SGHKS, CDR2 YYEKEE (reference sequence). Trimming cost V 1 base and J 1 base, with 11 bases left between them. CDR3 length: 15 residues. The CDR3 region has the DNA TGTGCCAGCAGCTTGAACAGATTACCCCAAGAGACCCAGTACTTC. Translating it yields CASSLNRLPQETQYF.

The chain is built from TRBV1 and TRBJ1-5; TRBD1, the D gene given by the table, was not confirmed from the DNA. TRBV1 is labeled a pseudogene. The CDR3 spans 13 residues. CDR3 sequence (DNA): TGCACCAGCAGCCAAGATACAGAGCAGCCCCAGCATTTT. This translates into CTSSQDTEQPQHF.

This chain joins TRBV27 and TRBJ2-2; D might be TRBD2 (5 bases). CDR1 MNHEY and CDR2 SMNVEV come from the germline V gene (reference sequence). V was shortened by 2 bases and J by 2 bases, with 15 bases between the two germline ends. CDR3 length: 17 amino acids. The CDR3 is CASSLPGMGTNTGELFF. In DNA form, the CDR3 reads TGTGCCAGCAGTTTACCCGGGATGGGCACCAACACCGGGGAGCTGTTTTTT.

V gene TRBV9 combines with J gene TRBJ1-3, with 7 bases matching TRBD1. The CDR3 length is 15 residues. CDR1 and CDR2 (germline): SGDLS, YYNGEE. V trimming: 3 bases; J trimming: 0 bases; junction bases outside the gene matches: 3. DNA for the CDR3: TGTGCCAGCAGCGCTGGGACAGTCTCTGGAAACACCATATATTTT. Amino acids: CASSAGTVSGNTIYF.

The rearrangement uses TRBV4-2 and TRBJ1-5, with D hard to call. Trimming took 0 bases from V and 2 from J, leaving 11 bases between them. CDR1 is LGHNA and CDR2 is YNFKEQ in the germline V gene. The CDR3 has 16 amino acids. For the CDR3, the DNA is TGTGCCAGCAGCCAAGACGGAGCGGCGGGCAATCAGCCCCAGCATTTT. Amino acids: CASSQDGAAGNQPQHF.

V and J are TRBV12-3 or TRBV12-4 and TRBJ1-1, with TRBD1 as a possible D gene (5 bases). There are 12 residues in the CDR3. The V and J ends lost 6 bases and 6 bases respectively, with 11 bases between them. The CDR3 sequence is CASSKGRAEAFF. CDR3 DNA: TGTGCCAGCAGCAAGGGCAGGGCTGAAGCTTTCTTT.

CDR3 sequence (DNA): TGTGCCAGCAGCCGTGACAGGGAGGCGTACGAGCAGTACTTC. As protein: CASSRDREAYEQYF. The rearrangement joins TRBV5-6 to TRBJ2-7; D perhaps matches TRBD1 (7 bases). This CDR3 is 14 amino acids long. Germline CDR1 is SGHDT and CDR2 is YYEEEE. Trimming shortened V by 4 bases and J by 4 bases, and 15 bases separated the two germline ends.

The chain employs TRBV14 and TRBJ1-2, with D unclear. Germline CDR1 reads SGHDN; CDR2 reads FVKESK. V shed 4 bases and J shed 8 bases, with 14 bases lying between them. The CDR3 has 13 residues. The CDR3 DNA is TGTGCCAGCAGCCCAGCGAGCAGGAGAGGCTACACCTTC. This encodes CASSPASRRGYTF.

To note about this clone: The sample has other DNA sequences that encode this CDR3 too. The chain employs TRBV24-1 and TRBJ2-2; D uncertain. The germline V gene encodes CDR1 KGHDR and CDR2 SFDVKD. V was shortened by 4 bases and J by 3 bases, with 8 bases between the two germline ends. The CDR3 contains 14 residues. The CDR3 protein is CATSEKGYTGELFF. The CDR3 DNA reads as TGTGCCACCAGTGAAAAGGGTTACACCGGGGAGCTGTTTTTT.

The chain has TRBV11-3 and TRBJ2-1; 13 nucleotides align to TRBD2. The ends lost 5 bases at V and 8 bases at J; junction bases unmatched: 6. Per the germline V gene, CDR1 is SGHNT and CDR2 is YENEEA. The CDR3 consists of 15 residues. The CDR3 sequence: CASSPRLAGGYEQFF. CDR3 nucleotide sequence: TGTGCCAGCAGCCCCAGACTAGCGGGGGGTTATGAGCAGTTCTTC.

The CDR3 spells CASAGGSTEAFF. Here the CDR3 DNA reads TGTGCCAGCGCAGGAGGGTCCACTGAAGCTTTCTTT. The V and J genes are TRBV6-6 and TRBJ1-1, with D unresolved. The CDR3 is made up of 12 amino acids. Germline CDR1 MNHNY, CDR2 SVGAGI (reference sequence). Trimming cost V 8 bases and J 4 bases, with 11 bases left between them.

The chain recombines TRBV5-4 with TRBJ1-2; D possibly corresponds to TRBD1 (5 bases). In germline, CDR1 is SGHNT, CDR2 YYREEE (reference sequence). V lost 2 bases to trimming and J lost 6 bases, with 11 bases between them. CDR3 size: 13 residues. CDR3 nucleotide sequence: TGTGCCAGCAGCTTTGGGACTCGGGATGGCTACACCTTC. This translates into CASSFGTRDGYTF.

The chain recombines TRBV13 with TRBJ2-7; 8 nucleotides agree with TRBD2. CDR3 length: 16 residues. CDR1 and CDR2 from the germline V gene are PRHDT and FYEKMQ (reference sequence). The J segment lost 0 bases and the V segment lost 3 bases, leaving 7 bases of the junction unmatched. The CDR3 sequence: CASSLRAGGDSYEQYF. CDR3 coding DNA: TGTGCCAGCAGCTTGAGGGCCGGGGGGGACTCCTACGAGCAGTACTTC. Drawing the rest from reference TRBV13 and TRBJ2-7, the complete variable domain is AAGVIQSPRHLIKEKRETATLKCYPIPRHDTVYWYQQGPGQDPQFLISFYEKMQSDKGSIPDRFSAQQFSDYHSELNMSSLELGDSALYFCASSLRAGGDSYEQYFGPGTRLTVT.

V and J are TRBV19 and TRBJ1-1, with TRBD1 as a possible D gene (6 bases). V was trimmed by 3 bases and J by 0 bases, leaving 17 bases between them. The length of the CDR3 is 17 residues. CDR1 is LNHDA, CDR2 SQIVND, per germline (reference sequence). The CDR3 region has the DNA TGTGCCAGTAGTATTCCGGCGGGGGGGCGCATGAACACTGAAGCTTTCTTT. This sequence encodes CASSIPAGGRMNTEAFF.

This clone was seen more than once but under ten times. The chain combines TRBV28 with TRBJ1-2; the D is unclear. Trimming took 3 bases from V and 0 from J, leaving 5 bases between them. CDR3 length equals 13 residues. CDR1 and CDR2 from the germline V gene are MDHEN and SYDVKM. DNA for the CDR3: TGTGCCAGCAGTTTCCCAGCTAACTATGGCTACACCTTC. Translating gives CASSFPANYGYTF.

The rearrangement joins TRBV9 to TRBJ1-1; D is uncertain. Germline V gives CDR1 SGDLS, CDR2 YYNGEE. Trimming removed 2 bases at V and 3 bases at J, with 11 bases between. The CDR3 is 14 amino acids. CDR3 sequence reads: CASSVYPKDTEAFF. The CDR3 DNA sequence: TGTGCCAGCAGCGTGTACCCGAAGGACACTGAAGCTTTCTTT.

The rearrangement links TRBV14 to TRBJ2-7; the D gene is possibly TRBD1 (5 bases). The germline gives CDR1 SGHDN, CDR2 FVKESK. This CDR3 is built from 13 residues. The ends were cut back, 6 bases at V and 1 base at J, with 10 bases in the middle. The CDR3 loop reads CASRATASYEQYF. The DNA of the CDR3 is TGTGCCAGCAGAGCGACAGCATCCTACGAGCAGTACTTC.

The chain links TRBV19 to TRBJ1-6; D gene ambiguous. The CDR3 is made up of 14 amino acids. Germline values: CDR1 LNHDA, CDR2 SQIVND (reference sequence). V gave up 1 base and J gave up 10 bases, with 11 bases separating them. As DNA, the CDR3 is TGTGCCAGTAGTATAGGCCCGGTTCAGTCACCCCTCCACTTT. Translation: CASSIGPVQSPLHF. Filled out from reference TRBV19 and TRBJ1-6, the complete variable domain reads DGGITQSPKYLFRKEGQNVTLSCEQNLNHDAMYWYRQDPGQGLRLIYYSQIVNDFQKGDIAEGYSVSREKKESFPLTVTSAQKNPTAFYLCASSIGPVQSPLHFGNGTRLTVT.

The chain carries TRBV11-2 and TRBJ1-3; TRBD1 is a possible D gene (6 bases). Trimming shortened V by 1 base and J by 0 bases, and 13 bases separated the two germline ends. CDR1 and CDR2 (germline): SGHAT, FQNNGV. The CDR3 totals 17 residues. DNA for the CDR3: TGTGCCAGCAGCTTAGCATTTACAGGGAGCTCTGGAAACACCATATATTTT. Encoded protein: CASSLAFTGSSGNTIYF.

V usage is TRBV10-2 and J usage is TRBJ1-2; D remains unclear. CDR3 length: 12 amino acids. The ends were cut back, 2 bases at V and 4 bases at J, with 5 bases in the middle. CDR1 and CDR2 from the germline V gene are WSHSY and SAAADI. The DNA of the CDR3 is TGCGCCAGCAGTGAGAGGAGCTATGGCTACACCTTC. Translating it yields CASSERSYGYTF.

This clone was counted only a few times. This chain uses TRBV5-4 with TRBJ1-1; possibly TRBD1 for D (6 bases). The CDR3 is 16 residues long. From germline, CDR1 is SGHNT and CDR2 YYREEE (reference sequence). The ends were cut back, 0 bases at V and 8 bases at J, with 20 bases in the middle. The CDR3 sequence: CASSLAKLGQLGEAFF. The CDR3 nucleotides are TGTGCCAGCAGCTTGGCTAAATTGGGACAACTTGGAGAAGCTTTCTTT. Looking up the rest from reference TRBV5-4 and TRBJ1-1 gives the full variable domain: ETGVTQSPTHLIKTRGQQVTLRCSSQSGHNTVSWYQQALGQGPQFIFQYYREEENGRGNFPPRFSGLQFPNYSSELNVNALELDDSALYLCASSLAKLGQLGEAFFGQGTRLTVV.

The chain employs TRBV6-6 and TRBJ1-4, with a tentative D call TRBD1 (5 bases). This CDR3 contains 14 residues. V lost 3 bases and J lost 7, with 12 bases in between. Germline V gives CDR1 MNHNY, CDR2 SVGAGI (reference sequence). The DNA of the CDR3 is TGTGCCAGCAGTTATAGAACAGGTTCTGAAAAACTGTTTTTT. The encoded protein is CASSYRTGSEKLFF.

The rearrangement links TRBV5-1 to TRBJ2-6; D not certain. CDR1 and CDR2 (germline): SGHRS, YFSETQ. The germline V and J ends were trimmed by 2 bases and 1 base, with 7 bases remaining between them. The CDR3 is 15 residues long. CDR3 residues: CASSFTRSGANVLTF. CDR3 coding DNA: TGCGCCAGCAGCTTTACAAGATCTGGGGCCAACGTCCTGACTTTC.

This chain joins TRBV4-1 and TRBJ1-6; D unclear. V was pared by 1 base and J by 6 bases, with 13 bases between. Germline values: CDR1 MGHRA, CDR2 YSYEKL. CDR3 length: 16 residues. The CDR3 sequence: CASSQVSFTANSPLHF. CDR3 bases: TGCGCCAGCAGCCAAGTTAGTTTCACCGCTAATTCACCCCTCCACTTT.

V usage is TRBV6-1 and J usage is TRBJ2-7; 7 positions agree with TRBD1. V was clipped by 5 bases and J by 3 bases; unmatched bases: 4. From germline, CDR1 is MNHNS and CDR2 SASEGT. This CDR3 region has 13 residues. CDR3 loop: CASSLTGSYEQYF. The CDR3 DNA is TGTGCCAGCAGTTTGACAGGGAGCTACGAGCAGTACTTC.

The genes are TRBV9 and TRBJ1-2; D not resolved. This CDR3 has 12 residues. Per germline, CDR1 SGDLS and CDR2 YYNGEE. V was clipped by 7 bases and J by 0 bases, with 7 bases between them. The CDR3 DNA is TGTGCCAGCGGCGGAGCTAACTATGGCTACACCTTC. It is translated as CASGGANYGYTF.

The CDR3 bases are TGTGCCAGCTCGATAGGGGCCTCAGCTAACTATGGCTACACCTTC. Translating gives CASSIGASANYGYTF. The rearrangement links TRBV9 to TRBJ1-2; possible D gene TRBD1, 5 bases. Between the trimmed V and J ends, which lost 7 bases and 0 bases, there was a span of 16 bases. The CDR3 sequence is 15 residues long. CDR1 SGDLS and CDR2 YYNGEE come from the germline V gene. The whole variable domain, filled in from reference TRBV9 and TRBJ1-2, reads DSGVTQTPKHLITATGQRVTLRCSPRSGDLSVYWYQQSLDQGLQFLIQYYNGEERAKGNILERFSAQQFPDLHSELNLSSLELGDSALYFCASSIGASANYGYTFGSGTRLTVV.

The chain links TRBV5-5 to TRBJ1-3, with D unclear. The germline V gene encodes CDR1 SGHKS and CDR2 YYEKEE (reference sequence). This CDR3 comprises 14 residues. Trimming removed 3 bases from V and 4 bases from J, with 11 bases in between. The CDR3 sequence: CASSSGVSGNTIYF. In DNA, the CDR3 is TGTGCCAGCAGCTCTGGGGTTTCAGGAAACACCATATATTTT.